This paragraph reports one T cell receptor beta chain. The data derive from a study of CD8 T cells in Susac syndrome. TEMRA cells were enriched by FACS, while CD8+ and CD4+ T cells were obtained through a negative isolation that was performed magnetically. RNA, at roughly 0.45 to 1 ug, was reverse transcribed with random hexamers. Multiplex PCR with immunoSEQ amplified the TCR beta CDR3 across 54 Vbeta and 13 Jbeta. A single record per CDR3 protein comes from TCRdb applying MiXCR to the immunoSEQ multiplex PCR reads. This sample has roughly 200,000 distinct CDR3 sequences, with 95% found just once. The CDR3 has 13 residues. Trimming removed 7 bases from V and 6 bases from J, with 17 bases in between. CDR1 and CDR2 (germline): SQVTM, ANQGSEA.

The chain carries TRBV29-1 and TRBJ2-3; TRBD1 is a possible D gene (7 bases). The sequence was collected from a human donor with multiple sclerosis. Source material: CD8+ T cells from PBMCs. The CDR3 sequence: CSGGTVGRDTQYF. CDR3 sequence (DNA): TGCAGCGGCGGGACAGTAGGGAGGGATACGCAGTATTTT.